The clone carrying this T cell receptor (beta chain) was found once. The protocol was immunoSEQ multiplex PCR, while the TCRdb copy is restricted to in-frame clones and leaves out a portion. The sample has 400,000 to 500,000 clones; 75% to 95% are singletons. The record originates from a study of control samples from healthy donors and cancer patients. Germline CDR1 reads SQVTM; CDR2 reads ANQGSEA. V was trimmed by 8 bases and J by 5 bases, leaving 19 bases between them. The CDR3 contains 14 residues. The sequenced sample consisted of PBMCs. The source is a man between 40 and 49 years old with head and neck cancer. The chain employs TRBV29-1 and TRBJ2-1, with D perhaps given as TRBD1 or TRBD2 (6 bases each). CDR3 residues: CSSLVGGPNNEQFF. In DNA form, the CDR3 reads TGCAGCAGTCTCGTGGGGGGCCCTAACAATGAGCAGTTCTTC.